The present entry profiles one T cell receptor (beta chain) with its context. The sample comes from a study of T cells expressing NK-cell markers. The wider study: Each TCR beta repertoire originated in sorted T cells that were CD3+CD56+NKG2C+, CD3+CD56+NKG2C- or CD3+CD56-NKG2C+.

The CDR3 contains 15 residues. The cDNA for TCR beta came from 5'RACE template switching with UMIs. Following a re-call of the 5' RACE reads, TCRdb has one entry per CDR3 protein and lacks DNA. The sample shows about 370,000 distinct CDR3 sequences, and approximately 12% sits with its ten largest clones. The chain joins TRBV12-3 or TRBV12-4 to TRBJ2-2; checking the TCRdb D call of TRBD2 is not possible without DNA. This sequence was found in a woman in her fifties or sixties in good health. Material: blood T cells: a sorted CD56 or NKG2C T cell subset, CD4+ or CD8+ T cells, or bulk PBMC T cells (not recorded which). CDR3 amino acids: CASSRTSGNTGELFF.